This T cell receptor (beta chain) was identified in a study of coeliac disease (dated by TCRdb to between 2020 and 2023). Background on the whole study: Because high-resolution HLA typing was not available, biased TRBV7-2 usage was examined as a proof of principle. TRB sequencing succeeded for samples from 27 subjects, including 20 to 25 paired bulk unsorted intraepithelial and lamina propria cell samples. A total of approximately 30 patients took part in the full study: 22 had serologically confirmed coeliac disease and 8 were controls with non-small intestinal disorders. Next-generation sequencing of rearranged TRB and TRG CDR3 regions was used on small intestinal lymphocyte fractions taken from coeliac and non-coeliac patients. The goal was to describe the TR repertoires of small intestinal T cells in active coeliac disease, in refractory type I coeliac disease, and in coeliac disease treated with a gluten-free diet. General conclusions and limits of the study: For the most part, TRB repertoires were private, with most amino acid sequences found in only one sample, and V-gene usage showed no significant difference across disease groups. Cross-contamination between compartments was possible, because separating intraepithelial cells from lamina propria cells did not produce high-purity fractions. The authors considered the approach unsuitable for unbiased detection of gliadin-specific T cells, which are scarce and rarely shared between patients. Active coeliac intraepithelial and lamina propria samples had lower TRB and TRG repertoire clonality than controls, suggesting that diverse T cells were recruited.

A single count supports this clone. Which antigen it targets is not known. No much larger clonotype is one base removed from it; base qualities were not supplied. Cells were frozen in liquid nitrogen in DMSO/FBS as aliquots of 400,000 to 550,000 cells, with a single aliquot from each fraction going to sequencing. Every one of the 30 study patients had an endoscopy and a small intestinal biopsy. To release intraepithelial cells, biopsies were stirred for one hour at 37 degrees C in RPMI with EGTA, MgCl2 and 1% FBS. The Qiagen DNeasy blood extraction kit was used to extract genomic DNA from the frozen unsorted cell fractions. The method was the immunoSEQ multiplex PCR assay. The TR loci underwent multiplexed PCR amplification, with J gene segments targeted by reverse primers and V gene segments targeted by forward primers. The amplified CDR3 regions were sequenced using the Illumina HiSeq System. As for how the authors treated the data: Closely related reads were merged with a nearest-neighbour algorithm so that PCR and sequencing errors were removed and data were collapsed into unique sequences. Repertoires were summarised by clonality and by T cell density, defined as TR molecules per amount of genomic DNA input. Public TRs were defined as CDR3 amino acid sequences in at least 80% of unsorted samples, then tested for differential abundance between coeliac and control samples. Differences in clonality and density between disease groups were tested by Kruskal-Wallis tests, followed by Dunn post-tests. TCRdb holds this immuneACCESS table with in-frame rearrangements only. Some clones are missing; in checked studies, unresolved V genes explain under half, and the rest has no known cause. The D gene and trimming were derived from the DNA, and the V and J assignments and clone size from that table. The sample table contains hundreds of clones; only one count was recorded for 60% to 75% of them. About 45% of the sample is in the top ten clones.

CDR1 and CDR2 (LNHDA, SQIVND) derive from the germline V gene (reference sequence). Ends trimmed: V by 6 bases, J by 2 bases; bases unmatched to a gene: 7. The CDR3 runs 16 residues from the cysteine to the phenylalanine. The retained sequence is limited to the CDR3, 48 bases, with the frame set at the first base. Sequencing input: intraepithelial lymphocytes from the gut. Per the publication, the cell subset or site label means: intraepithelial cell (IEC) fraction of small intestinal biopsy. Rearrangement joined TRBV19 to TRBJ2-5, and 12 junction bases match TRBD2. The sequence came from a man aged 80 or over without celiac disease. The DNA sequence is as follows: TGTGCCAGTAGGCCACTAGCGGGAGGAGGGCAAGAGACCCAGTACTTC. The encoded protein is CASRPLAGGGQETQYF.